These 22 T cell receptor beta chains were all obtained from the same sample, sequenced in a study of blood T cells in healthy people across ages. A second about 7 to 11 cycle PCR used barcoded and J-beta primers. TCRdb itself ran the 5' RACE reads through MiXCR, one entry per CDR3 protein. The top ten clones hold approximately 17% of a sample with 850,000 to 1,300,000 distinct CDR3 sequences, 35% to 55% of them seen once. Sequencing was done on a sample of blood. The receptors were gathered from an older woman in good health.

V and J are TRBV9 and TRBJ2-4, with TRBD1 matching over 9 bases. TRBJ2-5 matches the DNA end more closely, so the J call is doubtful. This CDR3 has 16 amino acids. Germline values: CDR1 SGDLS, CDR2 YYNGEE. In DNA, the CDR3 is TGTGCCAGCAGCGTATCCCACAGGGGGCTAGGGGAGACCCAGTACTTC. Protein product: CASSVSHRGLGETQYF.

The chain links TRBV5-1 to TRBJ2-1, with D maybe TRBD2 (6 bases). The J call may not be correct, given that the DNA end is closer to TRBJ2-7. The CDR3 has 17 residues. From germline, CDR1 is SGHRS and CDR2 YFSETQ. The CDR3 DNA follows: TGCGCCAGCAGCTTGGCGGTAGCGGACCCGTCCTACAATGAGCAGTACTTC. Amino acid sequence: CASSLAVADPSYNEQYF.

The CDR3 sequence: CSARDARPSSYEQYF. For the CDR3, the DNA is TGCAGTGCTAGAGACGCGCGGCCGAGCTCCTACGAGCAGTACTTC. The chain carries TRBV20-1 and TRBJ2-7; D is undetermined. V shed 0 bases and J shed 0 bases, with 12 bases lying between them. Germline CDR1 and CDR2: DFQATT and SNEGSKA (reference sequence). CDR3 length equals 15 residues.

The rearrangement uses TRBV7-3 and TRBJ2-3; a weak D match, TRBD2 (5 bases). Trimming removed 2 bases from V and 7 bases from J, with 16 bases in between. Germline loops: CDR1 SGHTA, CDR2 FQGTGA. The length of the CDR3 is 15 residues. The chain's CDR3 is CASSLAAGLPYTQYF. Written as DNA, the CDR3 is TGTGCCAGCAGCTTAGCGGCAGGACTTCCGTATACGCAGTATTTT. Together with reference TRBV7-3 and TRBJ2-3, the CDR3 gives the full variable domain: GAGVSQTPSNKVTEKGKYVELRCDPISGHTALYWYRQSLGQGPEFLIYFQGTGAADDSGLPNDRFFAVRPEGSVSTLKIQRTERGDSAVYLCASSLAAGLPYTQYFGPGTRLTVL.

This chain connects TRBV9 to TRBJ2-7, with D unclear. V dropped 0 bases and J dropped 0 bases, with 10 bases sitting between them. The CDR3 has 15 amino acids. Germline V gene sequence: CDR1 SGDLS, CDR2 YYNGEE. CDR3: CASSVGGQSSYEQYF. Here the CDR3 DNA reads TGTGCCAGCAGCGTAGGCGGTCAAAGCTCCTACGAGCAGTACTTC.

The CDR3 spells CASNPGLAGTYEQYF. The CDR3, as DNA: TGCGCCAGTAACCCAGGACTAGCGGGGACCTACGAGCAGTACTTC. V gene TRBV5-1 combines with J gene TRBJ2-4; 12 positions agree with TRBD2. The end of the DNA aligns better with TRBJ2-7, so the J call may be wrong. The CDR3 extends over 15 amino acids. CDR1 and CDR2 (germline): SGHRS, YFSETQ.

This clonotype appeared a single time. The chain employs TRBV20-1 and TRBJ1-5; D gene unclear. The CDR3 spans 14 residues. The V end lost 0 bases, the J end lost 3 bases, and 9 bases lay between the germline ends. Germline lookup yields CDR1 DFQATT and CDR2 SNEGSKA (reference sequence). DNA for the CDR3: TGCAGTGCTAGAGATCCGGATTTCAATCAGCCCCAGCATTTT. This codes for CSARDPDFNQPQHF.

The chain joins TRBV5-1 to TRBJ2-1; D is possibly TRBD2 (7 bases). Between the trimmed V and J ends, which lost 1 base and 2 bases, there was a span of 13 bases. CDR1 SGHRS and CDR2 YFSETQ come from the germline V gene. This CDR3 contains 16 residues. CDR3 sequence reads: CASSLMRGPTYNEQFF. CDR3 coding DNA: TGCGCCAGCAGCTTGATGCGGGGGCCAACCTACAATGAGCAGTTCTTC.

There are many counts of this clonotype. V and J are TRBV10-3 and TRBJ2-5; TRBD1 matches 7 bases. This CDR3 has 11 amino acids. Germline CDR1 reads ENHRY; CDR2 reads SYGVKD. V lost 8 bases and J lost 9; bases outside the gene matches: 6. This CDR3 reads CAISPGQAQYF. The CDR3 DNA reads TGTGCCATCTCTCCTGGACAGGCCCAGTACTTC.

A note on this clonotype: Lacking the conserved final phenylalanine or tryptophan, this CDR3 likely reflects a read error. It is unclear where the CDR3 begins or ends on the DNA, so no DNA is shown, and the CDR3 is as TCRdb lists it. The chain carries TRBV21-1 and TRBJ2-1; TRBD2 was called by the table and not checked on the DNA. TRBV21-1 is flagged as a pseudogene. The CDR3 spans 17 residues, counting both ends. This CDR3 is CASSKQLAGGSYNEQFL.

In the case of this clonotype: The junction departs from germline at one end; a sequencing error may be responsible. The rearrangement links TRBV12-3 or TRBV12-4 to TRBJ1-2, with a weak D call TRBD1 (6 bases). The length of the CDR3 is 13 residues. The CDR3 spells CACSLGQLYGYTF. The CDR3, as DNA: TGTGCCTGCAGTTTAGGACAGCTCTATGGCTACACCTTC.

Written as DNA, the CDR3 is TGTGCCAGCAGCTTAGCACCGGGACAGGGGTGGGAGCAGTACTTC. Encoded protein: CASSLAPGQGWEQYF. The chain recombines TRBV11-2 with TRBJ2-5, with 10 nucleotides matching TRBD1. With V trimmed by 1 base and J by 11 bases, 10 bases remained unmatched. Germline V gene lookup returns CDR1 SGHAT and CDR2 FQNNGV. CDR3 length equals 15 residues.

The CDR3 nucleotides are TGTGCCACCAGTGAGTCCGGGACAGGGACGAAGACCCAGTACTTC. It codes for CATSESGTGTKTQYF. This chain joins TRBV24-1 and TRBJ2-5; 9 nucleotides align to TRBD1. Germline values: CDR1 KGHDR, CDR2 SFDVKD. Trimming removed 4 bases from V and 6 bases from J; junction bases left unmatched: 8. This CDR3 is 15 amino acids long.

This chain connects TRBV3-1 to TRBJ2-5, with D tentatively TRBD2 (6 bases). This CDR3 contains 18 residues. The V end was cut by 2 bases, the J end by 5 bases, with 24 bases between. Looked up from germline, CDR1 is LGHDT and CDR2 is YNNKEL (reference sequence). The CDR3 nucleotides are TGTGCCAGCAGCCAATGGGGCAAAAGCGGGCCCAGCCGGGAGACCCAGTACTTC. Amino acid sequence: CASSQWGKSGPSRETQYF.

The chain couples TRBV5-1 to TRBJ1-5, with a possible D match to TRBD1 (5 bases). CDR1 SGHRS and CDR2 YFSETQ come from the germline V gene. The CDR3 spans 16 residues. V was shortened by 4 bases and J by 0 bases, with 14 bases between the two germline ends. The CDR3, as DNA: TGCGCCAGCAGCCCCGACAGCCGGCATAGCAATCAGCCCCAGCATTTT. Amino acids: CASSPDSRHSNQPQHF.

V is TRBV5-6 and J is TRBJ2-1; D tentatively fits TRBD1 or TRBD2 (5 bases each). Germline CDR1 SGHDT, CDR2 YYEEEE. V gave up 5 bases and J gave up 7 bases, with 10 bases separating them. This CDR3 is built from 12 residues. Written as DNA, the CDR3 is TGTGCCAGCAGACTTTGGGGGAATGAGCAGTTCTTC. It translates to CASRLWGNEQFF.

This chain connects TRBV11-2 to TRBJ2-1; D is unclear. V lost 1 base to trimming and J lost 7 bases, with 11 bases between them. Germline-derived CDR1 and CDR2 are SGHAT and FQNNGV. This CDR3 contains 14 residues. The CDR3 loop reads CASSLVGNGNEQFF. For the CDR3, the DNA is TGTGCCAGCAGCTTAGTAGGGAACGGGAATGAGCAGTTCTTC.

This clonotype turned up a few times. CDR3 protein: CASSERILPDYNEQFF. CDR3 coding DNA: TGCGCCAGCAGTGAGCGCATTCTCCCCGACTACAATGAGCAGTTCTTC. The J gene is TRBJ2-1, the V gene TRBV10-1; D remains unclear. Germline V gene data show CDR1 as WNHNN and CDR2 as SYGVQD (reference sequence). V was cut by 2 bases and J by 3 bases, with 14 bases left in between. This CDR3 comprises 16 residues.

This sequence joins TRBV27 and TRBJ2-1; maybe TRBD2 (6 bases). The CDR3 spans 14 residues. The germline CDR1 and CDR2 sequences are MNHEY and SMNVEV (reference sequence). Between the trimmed V and J ends, which lost 2 bases and 10 bases, there was a span of 15 bases. CDR3 protein: CASSLRGRESEQFF. In DNA form, the CDR3 reads TGTGCCAGCAGTTTAAGGGGTCGGGAGTCGGAGCAGTTCTTC.

This clonotype appeared a few times. The rearrangement links TRBV28 to TRBJ2-5; TRBD2 matches at 12 bases. This CDR3 contains 17 residues. V was clipped by 4 bases and J by 5 bases; unmatched bases: 11. Germline V gene sequence: CDR1 MDHEN, CDR2 SYDVKM. DNA of the CDR3: TGTGCCAGCAGTTCCTCGACTAGCGGGAGTCTGAGGGAGACCCAGTACTTC. Its translation: CASSSSTSGSLRETQYF.

With respect to this clonotype: A much larger clone lies a single base off, so this may be a read error. V is TRBV29-1 and J is TRBJ2-1; possibly TRBD1 for D (5 bases). The DNA matches TRBJ2-7 better at its end, which makes the J call doubtful. Germline V gene lookup returns CDR1 SQVTM and CDR2 ANQGSEA. The CDR3 has 10 amino acids. In nucleotides, the CDR3 is TGCAGCGGGGCGGACAATGAGCAGTACTTC. This sequence encodes CSGADNEQYF.

The chain links TRBV20-1 to TRBJ1-2, with TRBD1 as a possible D gene (6 bases). This CDR3 spans 13 amino acids. The germline V gene encodes CDR1 DFQATT and CDR2 SNEGSKA (reference sequence). Trimming took off 6 bases at V and 2 bases at J, with 13 bases between the two ends. The CDR3 DNA follows: TGCAGTGCGAGGGGGGGCCCCAACTATGGCTACACCTTC. It encodes CSARGGPNYGYTF.